These 32 T cell receptor beta chains were sequenced from one sample in a study of identical twins. TCRdb ran MiXCR on the 5' RACE reads and lists one entry per CDR3 protein. Counted here are approximately 590,000 distinct CDR3 sequences, more than 9% occurring once; the ten biggest clones make up roughly 3.2%. These data also formed part of another study, on yellow fever vaccine responses in identical twins.

The sample taken for sequencing was PBMCs. The receptors come from a woman under 30 in good health.

Note on this clonotype: A much larger clone is a single base away; this may be a read error. The chain carries TRBV11-2 and TRBJ2-1; TRBD1 aligns across 7 bases. This CDR3 is 15 amino acids long. Germline V gene lookup returns CDR1 SGHAT and CDR2 FQNNGV. V lost 5 bases and J lost 0; bases outside the gene matches: 4. The DNA for the CDR3 is TGTGCCAGCAGCCCCGACAGGGTCTCCTACAATGAGCAGTTCTTC. It translates to CASSPDRVSYNEQFF.

A few counts support this clonotype. The chain joins TRBV2 to TRBJ2-2, with D unresolved. Germline loops: CDR1 SNHLY, CDR2 FYNNEI. The V end lost 7 bases, the J end lost 0 bases, and 9 bases lay between the germline ends. This CDR3 region has 14 residues. CDR3 residues: CASKAASNTGELFF. The DNA of the CDR3 is TGTGCCAGCAAGGCCGCCTCGAACACCGGGGAGCTGTTTTTT.

This chain uses TRBV7-9 with TRBJ2-3, with TRBD2 matching 7 bases. Germline V gives CDR1 SEHNR, CDR2 FQNEAQ (reference sequence). V was clipped by 3 bases and J by 1 base; unmatched bases: 4. CDR3 length: 15 residues. The CDR3, as DNA: TGTGCCAGCAGCTTTACGCTAGCGGGCACAGATACGCAGTATTTT. This translates into CASSFTLAGTDTQYF.

The J gene is TRBJ2-7, the V gene TRBV7-3; D is uncertain. This CDR3 spans 13 amino acids. V gave up 4 bases and J gave up 3 bases, with 10 bases separating them. From germline, CDR1 is SGHTA and CDR2 FQGTGA. Here the CDR3 DNA reads TGTGCCAGCAGCTCGTATTTGGGCTACGAGCAGTACTTC. The encoded protein is CASSSYLGYEQYF.

This clonotype was counted between two and nine times. The chain combines TRBV6-5 with TRBJ2-3, with D possibly TRBD2 on 6 matching bases. CDR3 length equals 14 residues. V was clipped by 0 bases and J by 4 bases, with 8 bases between them. Germline CDR1 reads MNHEY; CDR2 reads SVGAGI. Here the CDR3 DNA reads TGTGCCAGCAGTTACTCGAGGGAGGCAGATACGCAGTATTTT. Protein sequence: CASSYSREADTQYF.

This clonotype was detected a few times. J is TRBJ1-4 and V is TRBV7-9; 7 nucleotides match TRBD1. The CDR3 covers 16 residues. Germline CDR1 and CDR2: SEHNR and FQNEAQ (reference sequence). Trimming removed 6 bases from V and 6 bases from J; junction bases left unmatched: 13. The CDR3, as DNA: TGTGCCAGCAGGAGGGGGCGACGGGAAATTGATGAAAAACTGTTTTTT. Translating it yields CASRRGRREIDEKLFF.

This clonotype was counted a few times. This chain links TRBV7-2 with TRBJ2-7, with D maybe TRBD2 (5 bases). Germline V lookup: CDR1 SGHTA, CDR2 FQGNSA. There are 13 residues in the CDR3. Trimming removed 1 base at V and 6 bases at J, with 10 bases between. The CDR3 sequence: CASSLGPGTEQYF. Here the CDR3 DNA reads TGTGCCAGCAGCTTAGGTCCGGGAACCGAGCAGTACTTC.

This clonotype was observed a handful of times. V and J are TRBV12-3 or TRBV12-4 and TRBJ1-2; D is unresolved. V shed 6 bases and J shed 6 bases, with 14 bases lying between them. The CDR3 runs to 13 residues. The CDR3 nucleotides are TGTGCCAGCAGACTGGCGGGTATGGATGGCTACACCTTC. It specifies CASRLAGMDGYTF.

V usage is TRBV20-1 and J usage is TRBJ1-2; D remains unclear. The CDR3 has 14 amino acids. V lost 4 bases and J 2 bases, leaving 14 bases between the germline ends. Per germline, CDR1 DFQATT and CDR2 SNEGSKA (reference sequence). In nucleotides, the CDR3 is TGCAGTGCTAAATTCCCTGGAGTGAACTATGGCTACACCTTC. This codes for CSAKFPGVNYGYTF.

V usage is TRBV7-2 and J usage is TRBJ2-5; D may correspond to TRBD1 or TRBD2 (5 bases each). Germline CDR1 reads SGHTA; CDR2 reads FQGNSA. V lost 4 bases to trimming and J lost 5 bases, with 17 bases between them. This CDR3 comprises 15 residues. The CDR3 here is CASSSDNLWGETQYF. As DNA, the CDR3 is TGTGCCAGCAGCTCAGACAATTTATGGGGGGAGACCCAGTACTTC.

This sequence joins TRBV28 and TRBJ2-2, with TRBD2 matching 7 bases. V lost 6 bases and J lost 9; bases outside the gene matches: 16. CDR3 size: 16 residues. Germline V CDR1 and CDR2: MDHEN, SYDVKM. CDR3 protein: CASSSPTGEGQRELFF. The CDR3 DNA sequence: TGTGCCAGCAGCTCGCCCACTGGGGAGGGCCAACGGGAGCTGTTTTTT.

The chain combines TRBV7-3 with TRBJ2-3; 8 nucleotides line up with TRBD2. The V gene's germline CDR1 is SGHTA and CDR2 FQGTGA. V gave up 5 bases and J gave up 0 bases; unmatched junction bases: 19. This CDR3 has 20 residues. CDR3 protein: CASSPMGLAGLVSSTDTQYF. CDR3 coding DNA: TGTGCCAGCAGCCCGATGGGGCTAGCGGGTTTGGTGTCTAGCACAGATACGCAGTATTTT.

This clonotype came up many times. V usage is TRBV28 and J usage is TRBJ2-7; a weak D match, TRBD1 (5 bases). The CDR3 has 14 amino acids. V lost 1 base to trimming and J lost 5 bases, with 12 bases between them. Germline CDR1 MDHEN, CDR2 SYDVKM. The CDR3 nucleotides are TGTGCCAGCAGTTTATCAGACAGCTTGGACGAGCAGTACTTC. Translated, it gives CASSLSDSLDEQYF.

In this sample, this clonotype turned up a few times. This CDR3 is CSGILGNSGGDRYEQYF. CDR3 sequence (DNA): TGCAGTGGGATTTTGGGTAATAGCGGGGGGGATCGGTACGAGCAGTACTTC. The rearrangement uses TRBV29-1 and TRBJ2-7; 11 bases match TRBD2. Germline V gene data show CDR1 as SQVTM and CDR2 as ANQGSEA. This CDR3 region has 17 residues.

This clonotype was observed many times. The V and J genes are TRBV6-4 and TRBJ2-1; the D gene is possibly TRBD2 (6 bases). The V end lost 0 bases, the J end lost 3 bases, and 6 bases lay between the germline ends. Germline loops: CDR1 MRHNA, CDR2 SNTAGT. The CDR3 has 14 residues. The CDR3 bases are TGTGCCAGCAGTGACTCGACTAGCTACAATGAGCAGTTCTTC. Its translation is CASSDSTSYNEQFF.

Many counts were recorded for this clonotype. The CDR3 protein is CSAREWLAGVEQYF. The CDR3 nucleotides are TGCAGTGCTAGAGAATGGCTAGCGGGAGTCGAGCAGTACTTC. The chain combines TRBV20-1 with TRBJ2-7; 10 nucleotides align to TRBD2. V shed 0 bases, J shed 6 bases, and the junction held 5 bases outside the gene matches. CDR3 length: 14 residues. CDR1 DFQATT and CDR2 SNEGSKA come from the germline V gene (reference sequence).

The table lists this clonotype with many counts. The chain links TRBV10-3 to TRBJ1-1; TRBD1 matches 7 bases. Looked up from germline, CDR1 is ENHRY and CDR2 is SYGVKD. The junction had 5 bases not matched to a gene; V was cut back by 10 bases and J by 0 bases. The CDR3 contains 13 residues. The CDR3 nucleotides read TGTGCCACCGAGGGACAGATGAACACTGAAGCTTTCTTT. Amino acids: CATEGQMNTEAFF.

This clonotype was recorded at least ten times. V usage is TRBV27 and J usage is TRBJ1-1; D might be TRBD1 (5 bases). This CDR3 region has 15 residues. CDR1 is MNHEY, CDR2 SMNVEV, per germline (reference sequence). Trimming removed 4 bases from V and 4 bases from J, with 16 bases in between. DNA for the CDR3: TGTGCCAGCAGTTCCTCCCGGGTTGGGGGCACTGAAGCTTTCTTT. This sequence encodes CASSSSRVGGTEAFF.

The rearrangement uses TRBV4-3 and TRBJ2-1; 7 nucleotides match TRBD2. The CDR3 extends over 15 amino acids. Trimming cost V 2 bases and J 8 bases; bases outside gene matches: 9. Germline V gene lookup returns CDR1 LGHNA and CDR2 YSLEER. CDR3 nucleotides: TGCGCCAGCAGCCAAAGGGGCGGGAGAGTCGATGAGCAGTTCTTC. This codes for CASSQRGGRVDEQFF.

This clonotype was seen many times. This sequence joins TRBV29-1 and TRBJ1-5; D possibly corresponds to TRBD1 (5 bases). The CDR3 is made up of 12 amino acids. CDR1 is SQVTM and CDR2 is ANQGSEA in the germline V gene. V lost 3 bases and J lost 6, with 9 bases in between. The CDR3 DNA sequence: TGCAGCGTTGAGGGGGAATCTCAGCCCCAGCATTTT. Protein: CSVEGESQPQHF.

This clonotype was found many times. The J gene is TRBJ2-1, the V gene TRBV29-1; D not resolved. Germline-derived CDR1 and CDR2 are SQVTM and ANQGSEA. The CDR3 totals 13 residues. Trimming took off 4 bases at V and 0 bases at J, with 7 bases between the two ends. The CDR3 DNA reads as TGCAGCGTTGGTGTTGGCTCCTACAATGAGCAGTTCTTC. Protein: CSVGVGSYNEQFF.

This clonotype was detected ten times or more. The chain combines TRBV13 with TRBJ2-4; D remains unclear. Germline loops: CDR1 PRHDT, CDR2 FYEKMQ (reference sequence). There are 14 residues in the CDR3. V dropped 2 bases and J dropped 5 bases, with 10 bases sitting between them. The CDR3 nucleotides read TGTGCCAGCAGCTTATCGGCAGGCGAAAACATTCAGTACTTC. Amino acid sequence: CASSLSAGENIQYF.

The chain uses TRBV6-2 or TRBV6-3 and TRBJ2-5, with D possibly being TRBD2 (6 bases). The CDR3 runs to 13 residues. Germline V CDR1 and CDR2: MNHEY, SVGEGT. With 7 bases removed from V and 3 bases from J, the gap between germline ends came to 12 bases. CDR3 nucleotide sequence: TGTGCCAGCAACCGTGGGGGGAAAGAGACCCAGTACTTC. This sequence encodes CASNRGGKETQYF.

This clonotype was recorded at least ten times. The chain carries TRBV10-3 and TRBJ2-3, with 11 nucleotides matching TRBD1. The CDR3 is 15 residues long. From germline, CDR1 is ENHRY and CDR2 SYGVKD. The junction had 0 bases not matched to a gene; V was cut back by 4 bases and J by 0 bases. The CDR3: CAISGTGGSTDTQYF. CDR3 DNA: TGTGCCATCAGTGGGACAGGGGGCAGCACAGATACGCAGTATTTT.

This clonotype was seen repeatedly, ten times or more. The gene calls are TRBV12-3 or TRBV12-4 and TRBJ2-7; D could derive from TRBD1 or TRBD2 (5 bases each). V lost 3 bases to trimming and J lost 8 bases, with 23 bases between them. This CDR3 is 16 amino acids long. The CDR3 DNA follows: TGTGCCAGCAGTTTCCTAGGGAAGGGACCCATTATCCAGCAGTACTTC. Translated: CASSFLGKGPIIQQYF.

This clonotype appeared a few times. Here the CDR3 reads CASSSPEGGTAYNEQFF. Here the CDR3 DNA reads TGCGCCAGCAGCTCACCCGAGGGGGGGACAGCTTACAATGAGCAGTTCTTC. The V gene is TRBV5-1, the J gene TRBJ2-1, with D perhaps matching TRBD1 or TRBD2 (7 bases each). The CDR3 sequence is 17 residues long. Per germline, CDR1 SGHRS and CDR2 YFSETQ. Trimming took off 3 bases at V and 4 bases at J, with 20 bases between the two ends.

This clonotype was picked up many times. The gene calls are TRBV5-1 and TRBJ2-3; TRBD2 matches at 7 bases. CDR3 length: 15 residues. The V and J ends lost 4 bases and 5 bases, in that order; junction bases with no gene match: 10. From germline, CDR1 is SGHRS and CDR2 YFSETQ. CDR3 coding DNA: TGCGCCAGCAGCCCTCCTAGCGGAGCTAGAGATACGCAGTATTTT. Translated, it gives CASSPPSGARDTQYF.

There are a few counts of this clonotype. The chain employs TRBV25-1 and TRBJ2-7, with D maybe TRBD1 (6 bases). CDR1 and CDR2 from the germline V gene are MGHDK and SYGVNS. This CDR3 region has 17 residues. V was clipped by 7 bases and J by 2 bases, with 24 bases between them. Here the CDR3 reads CASTPSGVGQNTYEQYF. CDR3 bases: TGTGCCAGCACCCCCTCGGGTGTCGGACAGAATACCTACGAGCAGTACTTC.

This clonotype showed up many times. The chain links TRBV6-1 to TRBJ2-3, with TRBD2 matching 7 bases. The CDR3 loop spans 16 amino acids. Germline V gives CDR1 MNHNS, CDR2 SASEGT. J was trimmed by 4 bases and V by 6 bases; bases with no gene match: 13. The CDR3 DNA is TGTGCCAGCAGGGCGCTGCTAGCGGTTTTCCCAGATACGCAGTATTTT. Residues: CASRALLAVFPDTQYF.

The gene calls are TRBV4-1 and TRBJ2-1; 8 bases fit TRBD1. The V gene's germline CDR1 is MGHRA and CDR2 YSYEKL. This CDR3 has 12 amino acids. The junction had 5 bases not matched to a gene; V was cut back by 10 bases and J by 6 bases. The CDR3 coding sequence is TGCGCCACCGGGACAGGAGGCAATGAGCAGTTCTTC. It is translated as CATGTGGNEQFF.

The V and J genes are TRBV10-3 and TRBJ2-1; 7 bases line up with TRBD2. V shed 10 bases, J shed 5 bases, and the junction held 8 bases outside the gene matches. The CDR3 consists of 13 residues. Per germline, CDR1 ENHRY and CDR2 SYGVKD. The CDR3 region has the DNA TGTGCCACGGCGCGGGAGACAGACAATGAGCAGTTCTTC. It translates to CATARETDNEQFF.

The genes are TRBV3-1 and TRBJ2-7; perhaps TRBD2 as D (5 bases). Germline-derived CDR1 and CDR2 are LGHDT and YNNKEL (reference sequence). Trimming left V 2 bases short and J 3 bases short, with 8 bases between. The CDR3 is made up of 13 amino acids. For the CDR3, the DNA is TGTGCCAGCAGCCAATTCGCGGGCTACGAGCAGTACTTC. Its protein product is CASSQFAGYEQYF.